These 14 T cell receptor beta chains were all obtained from the same sample, sequenced in a study of cytomegalovirus exposure and HLA in healthy donors. It was with 60 Vbeta and 13 Jbeta primers that the PCR ran. TCRdb's table, derived via immunoSEQ multiplex PCR, lists solely in-frame clones and lacks some. The sample lists 100,000 to 150,000 clones; approximately 85% were seen once. Sequencing used PBMCs. These receptors all stem from a boy aged 5-17 years in good health and CMV-seronegative.

The V gene is TRBV4-2, the J gene TRBJ2-1; 7 bases agree with TRBD1. This CDR3 has 16 amino acids. Unmatched junction bases numbered 7, after V lost 3 bases and J lost 2 bases. CDR1 is LGHNA and CDR2 is YNFKEQ in the germline V gene. For the CDR3, the DNA is TGTGCCAGCAGCCAGGAACAGGGGTCCACCTACAATGAGCAGTTCTTC. Amino acid sequence: CASSQEQGSTYNEQFF.

The chain uses TRBV4-1 and TRBJ2-5; tentatively, D is TRBD1 (6 bases). Gene TRBJ2-7 matches the end of the DNA better, so the J call may be wrong. The CDR3 consists of 15 residues. CDR1 and CDR2 from the germline V gene are MGHRA and YSYEKL. The CDR3 is CASSQVQWDTYEQYF. The CDR3 DNA is TGCGCCAGCAGCCAAGTTCAGTGGGACACCTACGAGCAGTACTTC.

This clone was seen just once. V is TRBV7-6 and J is TRBJ2-2, with D tentatively TRBD2 (5 bases). The ends were cut back, 5 bases at V and 4 bases at J, with 14 bases in the middle. CDR1 is SGHVS and CDR2 is FNYEAQ in the germline V gene. This CDR3 region has 15 residues. The CDR3 sequence: CASSHTRNPTGELFF. DNA of the CDR3: TGTGCCAGCAGCCATACTAGAAACCCCACCGGGGAGCTGTTTTTT.

J is TRBJ2-7 and V is TRBV6-5, with D tentatively TRBD1 (6 bases). Germline V gene data show CDR1 as MNHEY and CDR2 as SVGAGI. The CDR3 is 14 amino acids. Trimming took off 0 bases at V and 2 bases at J, with 8 bases between the two ends. The CDR3, as DNA: TGTGCCAGCAGTTACTCAGGGGACACCTACGAGCAGTACTTC. Protein product: CASSYSGDTYEQYF.

CDR3 sequence reads: CSVTSRLAKNIQYF. The CDR3 DNA follows: TGCAGCGTTACTAGCCGACTAGCCAAAAACATTCAGTACTTC. The chain uses TRBV29-1 and TRBJ2-4, with a weak D call TRBD2 (6 bases). The V gene lost 5 bases and the J gene lost 0 bases, with 11 bases spanning the gap. The CDR3 has 14 amino acids. Germline CDR1 is SQVTM and CDR2 is ANQGSEA.

The rearrangement uses TRBV12-5 and TRBJ1-5; TRBD1 aligns across 9 bases. J lost 3 bases, V lost 4 bases, and 4 bases had no gene match. The germline V gene encodes CDR1 LGHNT and CDR2 FRNRAP. The CDR3 is 15 residues long. The CDR3 DNA sequence: TGTGCTAGTGGTTGGGGGACAGGGAACAATCAGCCCCAGCATTTT. Translating it yields CASGWGTGNNQPQHF.

This chain links TRBV7-9 with TRBJ1-2; 9 bases map to TRBD1. V lost 3 bases to trimming and J lost 7 bases; unmatched junction nucleotides: 3. This CDR3 has 13 amino acids. Germline lookup yields CDR1 SEHNR and CDR2 FQNEAQ (reference sequence). As DNA, the CDR3 is TGTGCCAGCAGCTTGAGACAGGGGGGTGGCTACACCTTC. Translating it yields CASSLRQGGGYTF. Complete variable domain (other parts from reference TRBV7-9 and TRBJ1-2): DTGVSQNPRHKITKRGQNVTFRCDPISEHNRLYWYRQTLGQGPEFLTYFQNEAQLEKSRLLSDRFSAERPKGSFSTLEIQRTEQGDSAMYLCASSLRQGGGYTFGSGTRLTVV.

The J gene is TRBJ1-2, the V gene TRBV19; 7 bases are shared with TRBD1. CDR3 size: 13 residues. Trimming at V came to 1 base and at J to 7 bases, leaving 3 bases not matched to a gene. Per the germline V gene, CDR1 is LNHDA and CDR2 is SQIVND (reference sequence). DNA of the CDR3: TGTGCCAGTAGTATAGTACAGGGGAGTGGCTACACCTTC. Its translation is CASSIVQGSGYTF.

V is TRBV7-3 and J is TRBJ1-5; the D is unclear. V dropped 5 bases and J dropped 3 bases, with 17 bases sitting between them. CDR1 is SGHTA, CDR2 FQGTGA, per germline. The length of the CDR3 is 16 residues. The CDR3: CASSPPPDGINQPQHF. DNA for the CDR3: TGTGCCAGCAGCCCGCCGCCCGACGGGATCAATCAGCCCCAGCATTTT.

The J gene is TRBJ2-7, the V gene TRBV7-2; D uncertain. CDR3 length equals 12 residues. Germline CDR1 and CDR2: SGHTA and FQGNSA. Trimming cost V 6 bases and J 0 bases, with 6 bases left between them. CDR3 in DNA: TGTGCCAGCAGTTTTAGCTCCTACGAGCAGTACTTC. Its protein product is CASSFSSYEQYF.

This clone showed up just once. J is TRBJ1-4 and V is TRBV30; 7 nucleotides line up with TRBD1. Germline CDR1 is GTSNPN and CDR2 is SVGIG (reference sequence). The CDR3 sequence is 15 residues long. V shed 8 bases and J 4 bases; nucleotides not matched to a gene: 13. The DNA for the CDR3 is TGTGCCGGGGGACAGTCGGGGCGTAGTAATGAAAAACTGTTTTTT. Translating gives CAGGQSGRSNEKLFF.

The V and J genes are TRBV5-6 and TRBJ2-2; D ambiguous. Germline values: CDR1 SGHDT, CDR2 YYEEEE. The CDR3 covers 12 residues. V lost 4 bases, J lost 3 bases, and 4 bases lay in between. The CDR3, as DNA: TGTGCCAGCAGCCCATACACCGGGGAGCTGTTTTTT. Protein sequence: CASSPYTGELFF.

The chain carries TRBV7-6 and TRBJ2-3; 11 bases are shared with TRBD2. Per the germline V gene, CDR1 is SGHVS and CDR2 is FNYEAQ. This CDR3 is built from 17 residues. The junction had 7 bases not matched to a gene; V was cut back by 1 base and J by 4 bases. The CDR3 here is CASSLVGPSGRSDTQYF. The CDR3 DNA is TGTGCCAGCAGCTTAGTTGGGCCTAGCGGGAGGTCAGATACGCAGTATTTT. Based on the CDR3 plus reference TRBV7-6 and TRBJ2-3, the full variable domain is GAGVSQSPRYKVTKRGQDVALRCDPISGHVSLYWYRQALGQGPEFLTYFNYEAQQDKSGLPNDRFSAERPEGSISTLTIQRTEQRDSAMYRCASSLVGPSGRSDTQYFGPGTRLTVL.

The chain employs TRBV29-1 and TRBJ2-1; no clear D gene. The germline CDR1 and CDR2 sequences are SQVTM and ANQGSEA. V was shortened by 1 base and J by 3 bases, with 10 bases between the two germline ends. The CDR3 totals 14 residues. The CDR3 bases are TGCAGCGTTGAAGTACTGGGCAACTACAATGAGCAGTTCTTC. Encoded protein: CSVEVLGNYNEQFF.